This T cell receptor (beta chain) came from a study of cytomegalovirus exposure and HLA in healthy donors. 60 Vbeta and 13 Jbeta primers were used in PCR. Some clones are missing from TCRdb's copy, which holds only in-frame ones; the method was immunoSEQ multiplex PCR. The repertoire has about 200,000 clones, over 75% of them found once; the top ten carry roughly 0.098%. The sequenced sample was PBMCs. The sequence was obtained from a boy aged 2 to 10 in good health and CMV-seronegative.

CDR3 sequence reads: CASSYKTRAHEQYF. CDR3 sequence (DNA): TGTGCCAGCAGTTATAAGACTAGGGCCCACGAGCAGTACTTC. The chain uses TRBV6-5 and TRBJ2-7; perhaps TRBD2 as D (6 bases). The germline gives CDR1 MNHEY, CDR2 SVGAGI. This CDR3 is 14 amino acids long. Deletions cut 3 bases from V and 5 bases from J, with 14 bases between.